This TCR beta chain was obtained from a study of beta chain features in type 1 diabetes listed by TCRdb under 2018. The study in broad terms: No differences in mean age, gender distribution, total cell number or subset yield were found between patients and healthy donors. In the study, recently diagnosed type 1 diabetes patients and matched healthy donors were compared on the TCRB repertoires of their sorted circulating CD4+ T cell subsets. A total of under 120,000,000 sorted cells were examined across all samples, and RNA yield correlated strongly with the number of cells per subset. Whereas all 28 donors provided naive and central memory subsets, regulatory and stem cell-like memory subsets were isolated from just 8 patients and about 8 healthy donors.

All of the isolated RNA was reverse transcribed with the High Capacity cDNA Reverse Transcription Kit, so expressed TCRB transcripts were sequenced. Deep immunoSEQ sequencing was applied to naive, central memory and regulatory T cell samples, giving an average of about 3.6 million total reads per sample. Sorted cells were lysed in RLT buffer and RNA was extracted with DNase-treated RNeasy Micro or Mini kits, depending on cell number. To prevent cross-contamination, every cell subset was processed on its own, while patient and healthy donor samples were processed together. Using the immunoSEQ multiplex PCR, TCRB sequences were amplified from cDNA into 87-bp fragments spanning the CDR3 region. Sequencing of the amplicons was performed on the Illumina HiSeq platform. Per the original workflow: PCR bias was corrected computationally using synthetic template baselines, and reads within Hamming distance 2 were collapsed, with unmergeable singletons discarded. By aligning reads against IMGT, V, D and J genes, CDR3 length, and insertions or deletions at six rearrangement sites were assigned. Within each subset, clonotype counts were normalized to sorted cell number, after which true diversity and Gini coefficients were computed with the tcR R package. Repertoire sharing was quantified using the overlap coefficient calculated on TCRB nucleotide sequences. Out-of-frame TCRB sequences from naive cells were analyzed to stand in for the pre-selection repertoire. TCRdb obtained this table from immuneACCESS and retained in-frame rearrangements with V and J assigned. These tables miss some clones; where compared with another copy, unresolved V genes account for less than half of the shortfall, and the remainder is unexplained. Clone size and V and J calls were adopted from that table, with D and trimming inferred from the DNA. This sample lists hundreds of thousands of clones; roughly 70% were detected once. Of the sample, about 0.05% is held by the ten largest clones.

V is cut back by 8 bases and J by 6 bases, with 7 bases in the junction unmatched. The CDR3 contains 14 residues, cysteine and phenylalanine counted. The sequence is cut down to CDR3 DNA, 42 bases in frame from base 1. In the germline V gene, CDR1 corresponds to MNHEY and CDR2 to SVGAGI. As to this clone: The target of this receptor is not known. Base quality data are lacking; no much larger clone is found one base away.

Overall study results and their limits: Type 1 diabetes patients showed a moderate but significant shortening of TCRB CDR3 length in all four CD4+ subsets. Sequencing cDNA rather than genomic DNA could over-represent highly expressing activated cells, although activation and CD3 levels did not differ between groups. Shorter templates might have been favored by PCR, but patient and control samples were amplified and corrected together, so both groups would have been affected equally by any skew. At VDJ recombination sites, type 1 diabetes patients had fewer insertions and more deleted nucleotides, which implies abnormalities in thymic rearrangement. Only small numbers of individuals were included in the HLA sub-analyses, which left unresolved whether HLA type had any influence on TCRB rearrangement. Naive, central memory and regulatory TCRB repertoires appeared more similar among patients than among healthy donors.

A single peripheral blood draw of about 116 mL on average was collected from each donor into heparinised tubes. A BD FACSAria II was used to sort naive, central memory, regulatory and stem cell-like memory CD4+ T cells with a panel that included CD45RO, CCR7, CD25, CD127, CD95 and CD27. All sorted populations exceeded 98% purity. PBMCs were isolated right away by Lymphoprep density gradient centrifugation and were stained directly, without culture. To minimize batch effects, samples were stained and sorted in pairs, one healthy donor with one patient per experiment. Sequences were obtained from naive CD4+ T cells from blood. The sample's cell subset or site label is to be understood as: true naive CD4+ T cells. This receptor was identified in a man aged 25 to 45 in good health. The chain joins TRBV6-5 to TRBJ2-6, and 7 junction bases match TRBD1. The CDR3 reads as follows: CASGPGGEANVLTF. The nucleotides are TGTGCCAGCGGCCCAGGGGGTGAGGCCAACGTCCTGACTTTC.